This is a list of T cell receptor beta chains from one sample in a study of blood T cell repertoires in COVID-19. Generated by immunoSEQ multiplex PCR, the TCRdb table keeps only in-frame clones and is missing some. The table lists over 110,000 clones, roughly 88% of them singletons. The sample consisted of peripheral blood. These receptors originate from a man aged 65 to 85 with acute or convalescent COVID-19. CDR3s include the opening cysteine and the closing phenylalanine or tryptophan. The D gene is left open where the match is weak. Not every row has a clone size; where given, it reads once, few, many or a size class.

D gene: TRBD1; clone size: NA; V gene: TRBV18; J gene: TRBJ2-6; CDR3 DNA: TGTGCCAGCTCCCCAAACAGGGGATCCGGGGCCAACGTCCTGACTTTC; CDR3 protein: CASSPNRGSGANVLTF
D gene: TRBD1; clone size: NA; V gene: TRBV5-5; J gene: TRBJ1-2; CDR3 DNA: TGTGCCAGCAGCTCGGGACAGAACTATGGCTACACCTTC; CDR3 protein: CASSSGQNYGYTF
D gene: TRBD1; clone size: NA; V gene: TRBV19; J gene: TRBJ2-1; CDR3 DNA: TGTGCCAGTAGTTTCACAGGGGATGAGCAGTTCTTC; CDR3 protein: CASSFTGDEQFF
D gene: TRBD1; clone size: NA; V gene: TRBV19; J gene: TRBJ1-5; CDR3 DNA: TGTGCCAGTAATAACAACCCAGGGGGCGGTCAGCCCCAGCATTTT; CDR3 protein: CASNNNPGGGQPQHF
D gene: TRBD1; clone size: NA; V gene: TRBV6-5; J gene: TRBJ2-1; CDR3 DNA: TGTGCCAGCAGTTCGGACAGGGGCAATGAGCAGTTCTTC; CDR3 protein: CASSSDRGNEQFF
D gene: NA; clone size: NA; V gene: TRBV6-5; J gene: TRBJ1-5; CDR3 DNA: TGTGCCAGCCGGCAGGGGAGTCAGCCCCAGCATTTT; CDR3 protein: CASRQGSQPQHF
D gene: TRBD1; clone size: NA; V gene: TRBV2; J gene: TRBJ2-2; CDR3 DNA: TGTGCCAGCAGGGAACAGGGGGTGGGGAACACCGGGGAGCTGTTTTTT; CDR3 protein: CASREQGVGNTGELFF
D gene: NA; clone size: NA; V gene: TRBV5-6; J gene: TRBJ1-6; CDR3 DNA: TGTGCCAGCAGAAAGACGACAGAAAGCTCCTATAATTCACCCCTCCACTTT; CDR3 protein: CASRKTTESSYNSPLHF
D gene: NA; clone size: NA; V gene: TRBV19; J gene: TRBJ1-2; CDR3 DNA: TGTGCCAGTAGTTCCCGAGAGCGGGCGAAGTATGGCTACACCTTC; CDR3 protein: CASSSRERAKYGYTF
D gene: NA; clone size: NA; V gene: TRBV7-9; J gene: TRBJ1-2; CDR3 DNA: TGTGCCAGCAGGCAGAAAAACGGCGGTCTGATCCAAGGCTACACCTTC; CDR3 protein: CASRQKNGGLIQGYTF
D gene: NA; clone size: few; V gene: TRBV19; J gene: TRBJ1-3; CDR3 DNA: TGTGCCAGTACACAGGGCATGCACTCTGGAAACACCATATATTTT; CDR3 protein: CASTQGMHSGNTIYF
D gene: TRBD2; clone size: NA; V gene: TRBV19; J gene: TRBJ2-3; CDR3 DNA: TGTGCCAGTAGTATGGGCGGGGGACCCCTCACAGATACGCAGTATTTT; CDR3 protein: CASSMGGGPLTDTQYF
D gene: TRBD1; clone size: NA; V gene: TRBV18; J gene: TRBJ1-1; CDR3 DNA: TGTGCCAGCTCACTTACTGTGGACAGGGGTGACACTGAAGCTTTCTTT; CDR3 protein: CASSLTVDRGDTEAFF
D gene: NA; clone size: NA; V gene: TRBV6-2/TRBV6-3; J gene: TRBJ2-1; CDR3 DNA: TGTGCCAGCAGTAAACCGGGACATGTCTCCTACAATGAGCAGTTCTTC; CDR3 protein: CASSKPGHVSYNEQFF
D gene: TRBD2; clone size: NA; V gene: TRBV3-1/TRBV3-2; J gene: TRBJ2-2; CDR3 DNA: TGTGCCAGCAGACAAACTCGGGGGGTCGGGGAGCTGTTTTTT; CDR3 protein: CASRQTRGVGELFF
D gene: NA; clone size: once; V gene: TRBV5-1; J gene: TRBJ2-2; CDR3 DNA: TGCGCCAGCAGCCCGGGGGACAGAAACACCGGGGAGCTGTTTTTT; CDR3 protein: CASSPGDRNTGELFF
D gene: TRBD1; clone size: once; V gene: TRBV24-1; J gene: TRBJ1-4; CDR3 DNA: TGTGCCACCAGTGATTGGACAGGGGGCGAAATTAGTGAAAAACTGTTTTTT; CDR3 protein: CATSDWTGGEISEKLFF
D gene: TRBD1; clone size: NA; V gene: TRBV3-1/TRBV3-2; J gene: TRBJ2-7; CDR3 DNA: TGTGCCAGCAGCCAAGACCCAGGGGGCTCTGTGGGCGAGCAGTACTTC; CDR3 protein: CASSQDPGGSVGEQYF
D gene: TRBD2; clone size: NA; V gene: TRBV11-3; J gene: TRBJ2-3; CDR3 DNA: TGTGCCAGCAGCCACGGTGGGGCTAGCGGGAGGGCGGATACGCAGTATTTT; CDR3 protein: CASSHGGASGRADTQYF
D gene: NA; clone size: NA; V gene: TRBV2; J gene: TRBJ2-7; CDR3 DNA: TGTGCCAGCAGTGTAGGAGGGATGATTGGCGAGCAGTACTTC; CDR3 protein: CASSVGGMIGEQYF
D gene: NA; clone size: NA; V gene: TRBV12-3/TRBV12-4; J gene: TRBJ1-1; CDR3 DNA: TGTGCCAGCACCGGGGGTTTGAACACTGAAGCTTTCTTT; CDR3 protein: CASTGGLNTEAFF
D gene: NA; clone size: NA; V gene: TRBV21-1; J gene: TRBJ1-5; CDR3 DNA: TGTGCCAGCAGCAAAGCGTTAGGGGGAAATCAGCCCCAGCATTTT; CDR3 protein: CASSKALGGNQPQHF
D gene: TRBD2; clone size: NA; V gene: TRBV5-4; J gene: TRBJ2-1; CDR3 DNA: TGTGCCAGCAGCTCTGGGACTAGTCGTTCTAGTGGTGAGCAGTTCTTC; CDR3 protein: CASSSGTSRSSGEQFF
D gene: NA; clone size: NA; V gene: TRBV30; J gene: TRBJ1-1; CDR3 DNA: TGTGCCTGGAGTGTAAAATTGGTCACGACTGACACTGAAGCTTTCTTT; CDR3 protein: CAWSVKLVTTDTEAFF
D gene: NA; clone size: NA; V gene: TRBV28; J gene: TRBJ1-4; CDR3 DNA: TGTGCCAGCAGTTATCCGAGGGGGGGACCTGAAAAACTGTTTTTT; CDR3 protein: CASSYPRGGPEKLFF
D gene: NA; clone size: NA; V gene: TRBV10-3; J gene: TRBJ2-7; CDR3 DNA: TGTGCCATCAGTGACTGGACAGCCTCCTACGAGCAGTACTTC; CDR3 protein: CAISDWTASYEQYF
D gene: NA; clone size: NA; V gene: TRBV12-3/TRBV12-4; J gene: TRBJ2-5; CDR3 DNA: TGTGCCAGCAGACTTAGCGGCCAAGAGACCCAGTACTTC; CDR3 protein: CASRLSGQETQYF
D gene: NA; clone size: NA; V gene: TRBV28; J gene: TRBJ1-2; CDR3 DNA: TGTGCCAGCAGTTCTCCGACAGGAGCTAACTATGGCTACACCTTC; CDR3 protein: CASSSPTGANYGYTF
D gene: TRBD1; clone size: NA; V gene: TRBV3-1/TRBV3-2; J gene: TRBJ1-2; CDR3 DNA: TGTGCCAGCAGCCAACCCCTGGACAGGGGGTTCTATGGCTACACCTTC; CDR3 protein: CASSQPLDRGFYGYTF
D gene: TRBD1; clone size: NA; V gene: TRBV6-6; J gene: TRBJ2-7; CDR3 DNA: TGTGCCAGCAGACCCTCCGGGACAGGGGATGACGAGCAGTACTTC; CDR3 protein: CASRPSGTGDDEQYF
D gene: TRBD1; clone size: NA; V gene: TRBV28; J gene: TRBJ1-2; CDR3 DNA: TGTGCCAGCAGTATCCGACAGGGCGGTGGCTACACCTTC; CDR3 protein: CASSIRQGGGYTF
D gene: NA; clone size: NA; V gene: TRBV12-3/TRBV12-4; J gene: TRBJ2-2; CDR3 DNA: TGTGCCAGCAGTTTAGCCTCCGGGGAGCTGTTTTTT; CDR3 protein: CASSLASGELFF
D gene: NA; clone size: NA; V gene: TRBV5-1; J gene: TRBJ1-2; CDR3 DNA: TGCGCCAGCAGCCTGACCACAAAGGAGTATGGCTACACCTTC; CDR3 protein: CASSLTTKEYGYTF
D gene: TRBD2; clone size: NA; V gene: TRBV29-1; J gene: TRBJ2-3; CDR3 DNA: TGCAGCGTTGGAGAACTAGCGTTTACAGATACGCAGTATTTT; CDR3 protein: CSVGELAFTDTQYF
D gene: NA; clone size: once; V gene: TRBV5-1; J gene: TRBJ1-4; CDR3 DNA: TGCGCCAGCAGCTTTTTGGGAGAGGAAAAACTGTTTTTT; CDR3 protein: CASSFLGEEKLFF
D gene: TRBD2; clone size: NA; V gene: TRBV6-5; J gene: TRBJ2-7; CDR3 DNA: TGTGCCAGCAGTTACTCCGGGACTACTTCCTACGAGCAGTACTTC; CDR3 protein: CASSYSGTTSYEQYF
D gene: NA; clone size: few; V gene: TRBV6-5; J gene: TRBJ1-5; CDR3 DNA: TGTGCCAGCAGCTTCAGGGCGGGGCAGCCCCAGCATTTT; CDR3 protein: CASSFRAGQPQHF
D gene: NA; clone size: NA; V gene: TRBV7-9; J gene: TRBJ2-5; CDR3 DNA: TGTGCCAGCAGCCCGGGTTTTACAGGCCTCGGTGAGACCCAGTACTTC; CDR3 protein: CASSPGFTGLGETQYF
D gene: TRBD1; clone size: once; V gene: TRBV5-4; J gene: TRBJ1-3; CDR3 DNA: TGTGCCAGCAGCGTTACAGGGGGACTCTCTGGAAACACCATATATTTT; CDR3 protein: CASSVTGGLSGNTIYF
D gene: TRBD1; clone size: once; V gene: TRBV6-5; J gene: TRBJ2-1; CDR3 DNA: TGTGCCAGCAGGTCGGACAGGTATAACAATGAGCAGTTCTTC; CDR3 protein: CASRSDRYNNEQFF
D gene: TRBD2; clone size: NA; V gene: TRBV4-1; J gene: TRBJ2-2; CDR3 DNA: TGCGCCAGCAGCAGGTACTTAGCGGGAGACACCGGGGAGCTGTTTTTT; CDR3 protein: CASSRYLAGDTGELFF